This passage covers 15 T cell receptor beta chains from one sample sequenced in a study of post-analysis software for immune sequencing data. Findings of the study overall: About five TRBV segments, including TRBV5-6, TRBV5-1 and TRBV20-1, were more frequent in patients than controls.

Tagging with unique molecular identifiers was a feature of the TCR beta cDNA libraries. MiXCR was run by TCRdb on the PCR reads, yielding one entry per CDR3 protein. Of about 540,000 distinct CDR3 sequences listed, around 31% are singletons. What these receptors recognize is not known. The material sequenced was blood. These receptors originate from a girl aged 2-17 years with multiple sclerosis.

This chain joins TRBV12-3 or TRBV12-4 and TRBJ2-2; the D gene is possibly TRBD2 (6 bases). V was shortened by 3 bases and J by 0 bases, with 11 bases between the two germline ends. This CDR3 spans 16 amino acids. The CDR3 DNA reads as TGTGCCAGCAGTTTTAGCCCGGGGGCGAACACCGGGGAGCTGTTTTTT. As protein: CASSFSPGANTGELFF.

This clonotype was detected only a few times. The chain joins TRBV5-4 to TRBJ1-2; the match to TRBD1 covers 7 bases. The CDR3 runs to 14 residues. V was clipped by 5 bases and J by 6 bases; unmatched bases: 10. Germline V gene sequence: CDR1 SGHNT, CDR2 YYREEE (reference sequence). CDR3 residues: CASRPLDREDGYTF. CDR3 DNA sequence: TGTGCCAGCAGACCCCTCGACAGGGAGGATGGCTACACCTTC.

The chain has TRBV20-1 and TRBJ1-2; D gene ambiguous. V dropped 4 bases and J dropped 1 base, with 13 bases sitting between them. The CDR3 has 14 residues. Germline CDR1 and CDR2: DFQATT and SNEGSKA (reference sequence). Here the CDR3 reads CSAMTRDGNYGYTF. The CDR3 nucleotides are TGCAGTGCTATGACACGCGACGGTAACTATGGCTACACCTTC.

The chain recombines TRBV18 with TRBJ2-7; D possibly corresponds to TRBD2 (6 bases). CDR1 KGHSH and CDR2 LQKENI come from the germline V gene. V lost 0 bases and J 0 bases, leaving 12 bases between the germline ends. This CDR3 comprises 16 residues. CDR3 region: CASSPPDGGNSYEQYF. DNA for the CDR3: TGTGCCAGCTCACCACCCGACGGAGGGAACTCCTACGAGCAGTACTTC.

A word on this clonotype: Germline is not matched at one junction end, which may reflect a read error. The chain uses TRBV10-3 and TRBJ2-7; no clear D. The CDR3 runs to 14 residues. Germline V gene sequence: CDR1 ENHRY, CDR2 SYGVKD. The CDR3 sequence is CAISGGSPSYERYF. The CDR3 DNA is TGTGCCATCAGTGGCGGCAGTCCGTCCTACGAGCGGTACTTC.

This clonotype was seen a few times. The rearrangement joins TRBV6-5 to TRBJ2-1, with D possibly being TRBD1 (6 bases). The CDR3 sequence is 15 residues long. V was shortened by 6 bases and J by 5 bases, with 17 bases between the two germline ends. The germline CDR1 and CDR2 sequences are MNHEY and SVGAGI. The CDR3 region is CASSPRDTENNEQFF. CDR3 bases: TGTGCCAGCAGCCCCCGGGACACGGAAAACAATGAGCAGTTCTTC.

In this sample, this clonotype turned up a few times. The chain couples TRBV29-1 to TRBJ2-1, with 7 bases lining up with TRBD1. This CDR3 has 13 residues. Germline CDR1 SQVTM, CDR2 ANQGSEA. V was pared by 7 bases and J by 7 bases, with 10 bases of the junction left unmatched. Written as DNA, the CDR3 is TGCAGCGCGTTTGAGGGGGCGGATAATGAGCAGTTCTTC. Protein sequence: CSAFEGADNEQFF.

This clonotype was seen a handful of times. This rearrangement joins TRBV24-1 to TRBJ2-1, with 8 bases fitting TRBD1. The germline gives CDR1 KGHDR, CDR2 SFDVKD. The CDR3 is made up of 15 amino acids. J gave up 7 bases and V 7 bases, and 11 bases lay outside the gene matches. The CDR3 DNA is TGTGCCACCAGAAGCCGCGGACAGGGAAAGAATGAGCAGTTCTTC. This codes for CATRSRGQGKNEQFF.

This clonotype was seen a handful of times. The rearrangement joins TRBV9 to TRBJ2-1; no firm D call. With 4 bases removed from V and 4 bases from J, the gap between germline ends came to 18 bases. The CDR3 runs to 16 residues. Germline V gene data show CDR1 as SGDLS and CDR2 as YYNGEE. The CDR3 DNA is TGTGCCAGCAGCCCCAGATCCGCTAGTGGTTACAATGAGCAGTTCTTC. Translating gives CASSPRSASGYNEQFF.

This clonotype has more than one count but fewer than ten. CDR3 loop: CASSPQGQGARGYTF. CDR3 bases: TGCGCCAGCAGCCCCCAGGGACAGGGGGCTCGGGGCTACACCTTC. The chain joins TRBV5-1 to TRBJ1-2; 12 bases map to TRBD1. The trim removed 4 bases at V and 8 bases at J, leaving 9 bases unmatched. This CDR3 is built from 15 residues. In germline, CDR1 is SGHRS, CDR2 YFSETQ.

The rearrangement links TRBV5-5 to TRBJ2-1; 8 positions agree with TRBD1. The length of the CDR3 is 18 residues. Trimming cost V 2 bases and J 5 bases; bases outside gene matches: 15. Per the germline V gene, CDR1 is SGHKS and CDR2 is YYEKEE (reference sequence). CDR3 residues: CASSFSPTGVLENNEQFF. The CDR3 DNA reads as TGTGCCAGCAGCTTTTCCCCGACAGGGGTCCTTGAGAACAATGAGCAGTTCTTC.

The rearrangement links TRBV29-1 to TRBJ1-1; D is uncertain. CDR3 size: 13 residues. V lost 7 bases to trimming and J lost 1 base, with 13 bases between them. Germline CDR1 is SQVTM and CDR2 is ANQGSEA. The CDR3 loop is CSGRGDPNTEAFF. In DNA form, the CDR3 reads TGCAGCGGGCGCGGAGACCCGAACACTGAAGCTTTCTTT.

There are a few counts of this clonotype. The chain is built from TRBV2 and TRBJ2-5; D call uncertain. V gave up 0 bases and J gave up 2 bases, with 10 bases separating them. Germline CDR1 is SNHLY and CDR2 is FYNNEI. The CDR3 length is 15 residues. The DNA of the CDR3 is TGTGCCAGCAGTGAAGCGCTGTGGCAGCAAGAGACCCAGTACTTC. This encodes CASSEALWQQETQYF.

This sequence joins TRBV4-2 and TRBJ2-1; the match to TRBD2 covers 11 bases. Germline V gene sequence: CDR1 LGHNA, CDR2 YNFKEQ. The ends lost 0 bases at V and 6 bases at J; junction bases unmatched: 13. CDR3 length equals 19 residues. This chain's CDR3 is CASSQDPSPSSGGSNEQFF. The CDR3 DNA follows: TGTGCCAGCAGCCAAGATCCCTCCCCCTCTAGCGGGGGGAGCAATGAGCAGTTCTTC.

This clonotype occurred a few times. The chain couples TRBV4-1 to TRBJ2-3; TRBD2 might be the D (7 bases). Germline V gives CDR1 MGHRA, CDR2 YSYEKL. Between the trimmed V and J ends, which lost 0 bases and 2 bases, there was a span of 15 bases. The CDR3 totals 17 residues. The CDR3: CASSQESGGAYTDTQYF. The CDR3 nucleotides read TGCGCCAGCAGCCAAGAGAGTGGGGGGGCGTACACAGATACGCAGTATTTT.